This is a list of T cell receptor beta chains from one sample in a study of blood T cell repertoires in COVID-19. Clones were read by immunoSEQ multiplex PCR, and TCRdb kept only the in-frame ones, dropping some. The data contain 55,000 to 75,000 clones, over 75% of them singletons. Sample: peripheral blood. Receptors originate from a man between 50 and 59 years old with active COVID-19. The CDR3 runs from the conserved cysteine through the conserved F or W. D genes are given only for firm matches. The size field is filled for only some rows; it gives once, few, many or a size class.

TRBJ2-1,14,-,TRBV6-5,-,CASSPDSPYNEQFF,TGTGCCAGCAGTCCGGACAGCCCTTACAATGAGCAGTTCTTC
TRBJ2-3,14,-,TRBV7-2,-,CASSSGPSTDTQYF,TGTGCCAGCAGCTCAGGTCCTAGCACAGATACGCAGTATTTT
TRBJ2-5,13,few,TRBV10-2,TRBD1,CASTSDRAQTQYF,TGCGCCAGCACTTCGGACAGGGCCCAGACCCAGTACTTC
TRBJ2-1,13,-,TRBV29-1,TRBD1,CSVGQGASGWQFF,TGCAGCGTTGGACAGGGCGCCTCGGGGTGGCAGTTCTTC
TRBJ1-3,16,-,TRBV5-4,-,CASSQERGLSGNTIYF,TGTGCCAGCAGCCAAGAAAGGGGCCTCTCTGGAAACACCATATATTTT
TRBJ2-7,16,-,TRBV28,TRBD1,CASSLSRTGGPYEQYF,TGTGCCAGCAGTTTGTCTCGGACAGGGGGACCGTACGAGCAGTACTTC
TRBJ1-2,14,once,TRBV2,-,CASSGSTGLRGYTF,TGTGCCAGCAGTGGTTCAACAGGGTTGAGGGGCTACACCTTC
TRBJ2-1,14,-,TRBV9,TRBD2,CASSVSAGGNEQFF,TGTGCCAGCAGCGTTTCGGCGGGAGGGAATGAGCAGTTCTTC
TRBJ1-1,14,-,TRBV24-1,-,CATPQRKEGTEAFF,TGTGCCACCCCCCAGCGGAAGGAGGGGACTGAAGCTTTCTTT
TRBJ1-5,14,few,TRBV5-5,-,CASRLSQGGQPQHF,TGTGCCAGCAGATTGAGTCAGGGTGGCCAGCCCCAGCATTTT
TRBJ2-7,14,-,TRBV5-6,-,CASSLVGRSYEQYF,TGTGCCAGCAGCTTGGTTGGCAGATCCTACGAGCAGTACTTC
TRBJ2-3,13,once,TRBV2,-,CASGTNSADTQYF,TGTGCCAGCGGGACAAACAGCGCGGATACGCAGTATTTT
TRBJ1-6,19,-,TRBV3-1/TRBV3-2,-,CASSQGSLGVGTYNSPLHF,TGTGCCAGCAGCCAAGGGAGTCTAGGTGTGGGGACTTATAATTCACCCCTCCACTTT
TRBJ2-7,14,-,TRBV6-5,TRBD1,CASSYSGQGLSQYF,TGTGCCAGCAGTTACTCGGGACAGGGGTTATCGCAGTACTTC
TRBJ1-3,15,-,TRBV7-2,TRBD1,CASSRTGAAGNTIYF,TGTGCCAGCAGCCGTACAGGGGCTGCTGGAAACACCATATATTTT
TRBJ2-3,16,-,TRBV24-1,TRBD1,CATSDPGDRVTDTQYF,TGTGCCACCAGTGACCCAGGGGACAGGGTAACAGATACGCAGTATTTT
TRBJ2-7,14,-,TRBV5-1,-,CASSLEAGTYEQYF,TGCGCCAGCAGCTTGGAGGCAGGGACCTACGAGCAGTACTTC
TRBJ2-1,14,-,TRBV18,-,CASSPADSGNEQFF,TGTGCCAGCTCACCAGCCGATAGCGGCAATGAGCAGTTCTTC
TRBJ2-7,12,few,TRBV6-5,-,CASRGNSYEQYF,TGTGCCAGCAGGGGCAATTCCTACGAGCAGTACTTC
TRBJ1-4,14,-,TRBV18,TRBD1,CASSQGTENEKLFF,TGTGCCAGCTCACAAGGGACAGAGAATGAAAAACTGTTTTTT
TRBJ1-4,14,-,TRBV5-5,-,CASTGLGDMEKLFF,TGTGCCAGCACGGGGTTGGGGGACATGGAGAAACTGTTTTTT
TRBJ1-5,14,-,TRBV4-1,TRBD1,CASTPTGGKEPQHF,TGCGCCAGCACGCCGACAGGGGGCAAGGAGCCCCAGCATTTT
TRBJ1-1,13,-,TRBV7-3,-,CASSRDRNTEAFF,TGTGCCAGCAGTAGAGACAGGAACACTGAAGCTTTCTTT
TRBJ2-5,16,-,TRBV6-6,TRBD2,CASSYSLAGGQETQYF,TGTGCCAGCAGTTACTCACTAGCGGGAGGCCAAGAGACCCAGTACTTC
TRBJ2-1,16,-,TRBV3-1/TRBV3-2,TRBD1,CASSPRQGSTGNEQFF,TGTGCCAGCAGCCCCCGACAGGGGTCAACGGGAAATGAGCAGTTCTTC
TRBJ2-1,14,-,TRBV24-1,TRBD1,CATSDPTGSNEQFF,TGTGCCACCAGTGATCCGACAGGGAGCAATGAGCAGTTCTTC
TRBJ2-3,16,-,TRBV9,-,CASRSFGRGDTDTQYF,TGTGCCAGCAGGTCCTTTGGCCGGGGTGACACAGATACGCAGTATTTT
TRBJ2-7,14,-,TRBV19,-,CASSPDRQAYEQYF,TGTGCCAGTAGTCCCGACCGACAGGCCTACGAGCAGTACTTC
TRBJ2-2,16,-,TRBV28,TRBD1,CASSLIGTANTGELFF,TGTGCCAGCAGTTTAATCGGGACAGCGAACACCGGGGAGCTGTTTTTT
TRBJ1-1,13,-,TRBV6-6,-,CASSYAQNTEAFF,TGTGCCAGCAGTTATGCGCAAAACACTGAAGCTTTCTTT
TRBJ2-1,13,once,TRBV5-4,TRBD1,CASRADRDDEQFF,TGTGCCAGCAGGGCGGACAGGGACGATGAGCAGTTCTTC
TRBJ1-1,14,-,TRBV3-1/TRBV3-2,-,CASSPSSRVTEAFF,TGTGCCAGCAGCCCTTCCTCACGAGTCACTGAAGCTTTCTTT
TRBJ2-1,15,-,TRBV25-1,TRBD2,CASSEMREGRNEQFF,TGTGCCAGCAGTGAAATGCGGGAGGGGAGGAATGAGCAGTTCTTC
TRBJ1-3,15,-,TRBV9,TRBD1,CASSVTGEAGNTIYF,TGTGCCAGCAGCGTTACAGGGGAAGCTGGAAACACCATATATTTT
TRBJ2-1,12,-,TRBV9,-,CASSGGVDEQFF,TGTGCCAGCAGCGGGGGGGTCGATGAGCAGTTCTTC
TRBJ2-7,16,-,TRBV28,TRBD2,CASSTVTSGEIYEQYF,TGTGCCAGCAGTACGGTCACTAGCGGGGAAATTTACGAGCAGTACTTC
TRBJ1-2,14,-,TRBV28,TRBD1,CASSEGTGGQGYTF,TGTGCCAGCAGTGAAGGGACAGGGGGACAGGGCTACACCTTC
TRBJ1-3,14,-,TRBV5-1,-,CASDSGQPGNTIYF,TGCGCCAGCGACTCAGGGCAGCCTGGAAACACCATATATTTT
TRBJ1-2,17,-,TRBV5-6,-,CASSLDPLSPVNYGYTF,TGTGCCAGCAGCTTGGATCCCCTAAGTCCGGTTAACTATGGCTACACCTTC
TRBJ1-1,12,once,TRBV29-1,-,CSALTGYTEAFF,TGCAGCGCCCTGACAGGTTACACTGAAGCTTTCTTT
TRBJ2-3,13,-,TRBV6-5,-,CASSSPAPDTQYF,TGTGCCAGCAGTAGCCCCGCGCCCGATACGCAGTATTTT
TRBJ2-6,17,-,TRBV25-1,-,CASSDRSDSLGANVLTF,TGTGCCAGCAGTGATAGGTCGGACAGCCTTGGGGCCAACGTCCTGACTTTC
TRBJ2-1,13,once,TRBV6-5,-,CARSRREGGEQFF,TGTGCCCGCAGCCGAAGGGAGGGGGGTGAGCAGTTCTTC
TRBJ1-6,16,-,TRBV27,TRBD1,CASSIRTGGGNSPLHF,TGTGCCAGCAGTATAAGGACAGGGGGCGGTAATTCACCCCTCCACTTT
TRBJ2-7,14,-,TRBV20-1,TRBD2,CSASRAGVFYEQYF,TGCAGTGCTAGTCGGGCGGGAGTATTCTACGAGCAGTACTTC
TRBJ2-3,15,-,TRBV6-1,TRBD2,CASSEIAGGTDTQYF,TGTGCCAGCAGTGAAATAGCGGGGGGCACAGATACGCAGTATTTT
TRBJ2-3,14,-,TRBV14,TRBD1,CASSHGQGRNTQYF,TGTGCCAGCAGCCACGGACAGGGGCGAAATACGCAGTATTTT